This T cell receptor (beta chain) was captured in a study of blood T cell repertoires in COVID-19. About the study: Sites across the United States, Italy and Spain contributed samples from acute and convalescent COVID-19. PBMCs, B-cell-depleted T cells, or T cells provided the cDNA or gDNA that made up the material.

Per the study methods: The authors estimated nucleated cell counts from reference gene primer amplification. Generated by immunoSEQ multiplex PCR, the TCRdb table keeps only in-frame clones and is missing some. D and trimming come from the DNA, and the V and J calls and clone size come from that table. This table holds tens of thousands of clones, more than 75% found once. This clone showed up just once. Per the germline V gene, CDR1 is SGHTA and CDR2 is FQGTGA. CDR3 length equals 15 residues. V was pared by 2 bases and J by 5 bases, with 14 bases between. Sequences were obtained from peripheral blood. The receptor comes from a human donor in a cohort sampled during active COVID-19. The chain recombines TRBV7-3 with TRBJ2-3; D is possibly TRBD2 (6 bases). The DNA for the CDR3 is TGTGCCAGCAGCTTATATGGCGGGATCGGAGATACGCAGTATTTT. This gives the protein CASSLYGGIGDTQYF.